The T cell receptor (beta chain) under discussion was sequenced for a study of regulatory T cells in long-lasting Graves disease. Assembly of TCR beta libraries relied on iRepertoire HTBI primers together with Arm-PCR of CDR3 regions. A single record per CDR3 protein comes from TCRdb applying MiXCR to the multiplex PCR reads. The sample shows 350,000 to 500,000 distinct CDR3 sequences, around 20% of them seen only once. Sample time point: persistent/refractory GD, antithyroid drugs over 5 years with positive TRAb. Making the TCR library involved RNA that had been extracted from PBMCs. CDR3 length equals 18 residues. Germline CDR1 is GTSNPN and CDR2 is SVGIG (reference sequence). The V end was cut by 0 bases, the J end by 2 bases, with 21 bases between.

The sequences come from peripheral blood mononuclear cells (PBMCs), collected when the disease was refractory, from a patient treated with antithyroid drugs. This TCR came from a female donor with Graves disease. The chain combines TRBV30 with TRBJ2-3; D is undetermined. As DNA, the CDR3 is TGTGCCTGGAGTGTCATGACCGTTAAGTGGGAAAACACAGATACGCAGTATTTT. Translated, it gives CAWSVMTVKWENTDTQYF. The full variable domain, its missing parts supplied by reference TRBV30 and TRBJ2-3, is SQTIHQWPATLVQPVGSPLSLECTVEGTSNPNLYWYRQAAGRGLQLLFYSVGIGQISSEVPQNLSASRPQDRQFILSSKKLLLSDSGFYLCAWSVMTVKWENTDTQYFGPGTRLTVL.